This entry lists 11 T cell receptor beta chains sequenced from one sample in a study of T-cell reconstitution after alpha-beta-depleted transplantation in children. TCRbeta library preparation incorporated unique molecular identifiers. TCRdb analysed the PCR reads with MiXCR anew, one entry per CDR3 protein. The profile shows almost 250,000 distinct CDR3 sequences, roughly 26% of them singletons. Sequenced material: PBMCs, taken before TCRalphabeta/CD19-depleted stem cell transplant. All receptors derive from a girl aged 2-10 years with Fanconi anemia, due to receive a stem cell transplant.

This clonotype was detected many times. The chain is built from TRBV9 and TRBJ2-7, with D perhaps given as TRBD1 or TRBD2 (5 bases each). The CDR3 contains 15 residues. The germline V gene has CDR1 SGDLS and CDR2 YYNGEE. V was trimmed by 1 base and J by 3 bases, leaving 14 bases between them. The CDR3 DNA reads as TGTGCCAGCAGCGTAAACCCAGGGACGGGCTACGAGCAGTACTTC. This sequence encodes CASSVNPGTGYEQYF.

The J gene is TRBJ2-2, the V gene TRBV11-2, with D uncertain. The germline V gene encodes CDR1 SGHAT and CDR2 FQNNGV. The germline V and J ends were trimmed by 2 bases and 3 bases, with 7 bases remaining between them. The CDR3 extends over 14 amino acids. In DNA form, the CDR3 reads TGTGCCAGCAGCTTAAGCCCTGACACCGGGGAGCTGTTTTTT. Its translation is CASSLSPDTGELFF. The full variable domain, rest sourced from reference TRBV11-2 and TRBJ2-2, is EAGVAQSPRYKIIEKRQSVAFWCNPISGHATLYWYQQILGQGPKLLIQFQNNGVVDDSQLPKDRFSAERLKGVDSTLKIQPAKLEDSAVYLCASSLSPDTGELFFGEGSRLTVL.

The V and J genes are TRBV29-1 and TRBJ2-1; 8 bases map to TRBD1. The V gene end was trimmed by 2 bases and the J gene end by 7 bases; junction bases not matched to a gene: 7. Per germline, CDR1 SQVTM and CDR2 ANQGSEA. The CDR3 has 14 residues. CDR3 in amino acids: CSVELPRGHNEQFF. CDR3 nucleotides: TGCAGCGTTGAACTGCCCAGGGGGCATAATGAGCAGTTCTTC.

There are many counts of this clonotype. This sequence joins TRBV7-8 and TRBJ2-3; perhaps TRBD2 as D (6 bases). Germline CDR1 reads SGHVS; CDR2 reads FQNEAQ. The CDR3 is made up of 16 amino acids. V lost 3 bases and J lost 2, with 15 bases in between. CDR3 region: CASSFPPGLPTDTQYF. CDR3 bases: TGTGCCAGCAGCTTCCCGCCGGGACTTCCCACAGATACGCAGTATTTT.

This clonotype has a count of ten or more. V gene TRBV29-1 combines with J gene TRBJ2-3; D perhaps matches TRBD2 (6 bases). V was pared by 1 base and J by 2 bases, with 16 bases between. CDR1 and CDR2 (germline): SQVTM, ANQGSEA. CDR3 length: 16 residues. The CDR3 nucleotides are TGCAGCGTTGAAGGCGGGACCGGTATCCACACAGATACGCAGTATTTT. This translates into CSVEGGTGIHTDTQYF.

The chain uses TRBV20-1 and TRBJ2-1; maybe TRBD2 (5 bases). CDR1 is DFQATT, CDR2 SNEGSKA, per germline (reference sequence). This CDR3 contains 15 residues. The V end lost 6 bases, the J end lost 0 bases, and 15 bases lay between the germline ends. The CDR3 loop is CSASSGGSSYNEQFF. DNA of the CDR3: TGCAGTGCCTCGAGCGGAGGAAGCTCCTACAATGAGCAGTTCTTC.

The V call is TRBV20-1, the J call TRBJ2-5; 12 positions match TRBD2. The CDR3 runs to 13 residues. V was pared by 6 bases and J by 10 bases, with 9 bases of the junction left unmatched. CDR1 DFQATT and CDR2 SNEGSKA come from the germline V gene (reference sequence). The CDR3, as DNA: TGCAGTGCCCCTACGACTAGCGGGGGTCACCAGTACTTC. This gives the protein CSAPTTSGGHQYF.

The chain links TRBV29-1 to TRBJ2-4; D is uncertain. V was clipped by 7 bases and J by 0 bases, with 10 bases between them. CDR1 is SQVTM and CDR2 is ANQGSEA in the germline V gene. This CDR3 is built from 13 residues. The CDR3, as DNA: TGCAGCGCCAATCCTTTAGCCAAAAACATTCAGTACTTC. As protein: CSANPLAKNIQYF.

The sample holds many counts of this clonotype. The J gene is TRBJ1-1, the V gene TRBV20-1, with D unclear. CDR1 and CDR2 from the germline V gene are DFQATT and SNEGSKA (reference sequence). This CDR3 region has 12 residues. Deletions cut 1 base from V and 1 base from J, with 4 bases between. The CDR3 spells CSARVQNTEAFF. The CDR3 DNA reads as TGCAGTGCTAGAGTTCAGAACACTGAAGCTTTCTTT.

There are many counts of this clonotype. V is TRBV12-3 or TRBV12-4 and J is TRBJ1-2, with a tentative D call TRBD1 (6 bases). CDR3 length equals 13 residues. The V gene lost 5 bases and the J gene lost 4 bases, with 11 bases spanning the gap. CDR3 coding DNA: TGTGCCAGCAGTCCCCGAGGGGGCTATGGCTACACCTTC. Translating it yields CASSPRGGYGYTF.

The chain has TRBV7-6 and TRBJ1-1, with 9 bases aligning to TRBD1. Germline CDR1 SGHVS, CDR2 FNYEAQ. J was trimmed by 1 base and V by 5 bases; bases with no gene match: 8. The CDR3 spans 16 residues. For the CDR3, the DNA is TGTGCCAGCAGCCCCCGGACAGGGGCCACGAACACTGAAGCTTTCTTT. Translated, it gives CASSPRTGATNTEAFF.